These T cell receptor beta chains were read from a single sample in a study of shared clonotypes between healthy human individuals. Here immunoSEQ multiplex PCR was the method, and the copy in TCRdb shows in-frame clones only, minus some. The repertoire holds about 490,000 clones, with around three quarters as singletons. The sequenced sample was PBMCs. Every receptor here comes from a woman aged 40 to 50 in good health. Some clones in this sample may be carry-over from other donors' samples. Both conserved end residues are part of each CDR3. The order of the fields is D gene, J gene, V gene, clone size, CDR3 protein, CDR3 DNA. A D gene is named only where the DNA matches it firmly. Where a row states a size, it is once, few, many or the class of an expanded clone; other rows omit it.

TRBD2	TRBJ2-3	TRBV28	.	CASSLAGVIQSTQYF	TGTGCCAGCAGCCTAGCGGGAGTAATCCAGAGTACGCAGTATTTT
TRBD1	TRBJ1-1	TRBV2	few	CASSPGQGRGTEAFF	TGTGCCAGCAGCCCCGGACAGGGTCGGGGCACTGAAGCTTTCTTT
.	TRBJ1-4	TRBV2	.	CASSGRGGEKLFF	TGTGCCAGCAGTGGGAGGGGTGGTGAAAAACTGTTTTTT
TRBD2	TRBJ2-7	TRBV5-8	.	CASSPTSIAGEYEQYF	TGTGCCAGCAGCCCGACCTCTATAGCGGGGGAATACGAGCAGTACTTC
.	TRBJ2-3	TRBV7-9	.	CARAKRASTDTQYF	TGTGCCAGGGCCAAGCGGGCTAGCACAGATACGCAGTATTTT
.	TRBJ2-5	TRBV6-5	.	CASAIMGQEETQYF	TGTGCCAGCGCGATAATGGGACAAGAAGAGACCCAGTACTTC
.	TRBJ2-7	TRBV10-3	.	CAISELPYQQYF	TGTGCCATCAGTGAGTTACCGTACCAGCAGTACTTC
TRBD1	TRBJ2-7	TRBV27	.	CASSVGGTGAEQYF	TGTGCCAGCAGTGTAGGGGGGACAGGGGCCGAGCAGTACTTC
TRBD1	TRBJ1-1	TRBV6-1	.	CASTRQGEGTEAFF	TGTGCCAGCACCAGGCAGGGGGAGGGCACTGAAGCTTTCTTT
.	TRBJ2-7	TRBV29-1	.	CSFRTTYEQYF	TGCAGCTTCCGAACTACCTACGAGCAGTACTTC
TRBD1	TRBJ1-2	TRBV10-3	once	CAISDPPDRADYGYTF	TGTGCCATCAGTGACCCCCCGGACAGGGCGGACTATGGCTACACCTTC
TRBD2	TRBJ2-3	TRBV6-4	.	CASSEDTSGRVTQYF	TGTGCCAGCAGTGAAGATACTAGCGGGAGGGTGACGCAGTATTTT
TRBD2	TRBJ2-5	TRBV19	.	CASRKRELGQETQYF	TGTGCCAGTCGTAAGCGGGAGCTGGGGCAAGAGACCCAGTACTTC
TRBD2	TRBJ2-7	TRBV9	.	CASSDGLAGVSEQYF	TGTGCCAGCAGCGACGGACTAGCGGGAGTATCCGAGCAGTACTTC
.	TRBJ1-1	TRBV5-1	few	CASSLSLNTEAFF	TGCGCCAGCAGCTTGTCGCTGAACACTGAAGCTTTCTTT
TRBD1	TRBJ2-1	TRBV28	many	CASSRDRAGYNEQFF	TGTGCCAGCAGTCGGGACAGGGCGGGCTACAATGAGCAGTTCTTC
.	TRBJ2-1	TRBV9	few	CASSAVLGGTGNEQFF	TGTGCCAGCAGCGCCGTCCTTGGCGGGACCGGGAATGAGCAGTTCTTC
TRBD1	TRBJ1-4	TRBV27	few	CASSSGTGDLEKLFF	TGTGCCAGCAGTTCCGGGACAGGGGACCTTGAAAAACTGTTTTTT
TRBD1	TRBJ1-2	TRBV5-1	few	CASRDGTGVTFTF	TGCGCCAGCAGGGACGGGACAGGCGTAACTTTCACCTTC
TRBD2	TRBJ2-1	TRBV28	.	CATLAGSYNEQFF	TGTGCCACCTTAGCGGGATCCTACAATGAGCAGTTCTTC
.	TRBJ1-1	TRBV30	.	CAWSVIWGTANTEAFF	TGTGCCTGGAGTGTTATATGGGGGACGGCGAACACTGAAGCTTTCTTT
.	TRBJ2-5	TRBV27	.	CASIGSPQETQYF	TGTGCCAGCATCGGGAGTCCCCAAGAGACCCAGTACTTC
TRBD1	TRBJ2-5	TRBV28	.	CASSTGQGRVNEETQYF	TGTGCCAGCAGTACCGGACAGGGGCGCGTTAACGAAGAGACCCAGTACTTC